A single sample gave rise to the 3 T cell receptor beta chains below, sequenced in a study of molecular identifiers for immune sequencing clone quantification. TCRdb re-called the PCR reads with MiXCR, one entry per CDR3 protein. The sample consists of about 640,000 distinct CDR3 sequences, approximately 20% of them appearing once. Sequences were obtained from naive CD8+ T cells from blood, with Jurkat cell RNA spiked in. Noted subset: FACS-sorted CD8+CD4-CCR7+CD45RA+ naive T cells. These receptors came from a human donor in good health. Some libraries in this study had Jurkat cell RNA spiked in.

This clonotype was detected ten times or more. The chain carries TRBV20-1 and TRBJ1-1; D is ambiguous. The CDR3 has 16 amino acids. In germline, CDR1 is DFQATT, CDR2 SNEGSKA (reference sequence). The V end was cut by 0 bases, the J end by 0 bases, with 14 bases between. This CDR3 reads CSARDVRVHMNTEAFF. The CDR3 DNA is TGCAGTGCTAGAGATGTGAGGGTCCACATGAACACTGAAGCTTTCTTT.

The chain couples TRBV4-1 to TRBJ2-2, with 12 bases lining up with TRBD2. Germline trimming cut 2 bases from V and 7 bases from J; bases unmatched to any gene: 11. Germline V gives CDR1 MGHRA, CDR2 YSYEKL. The CDR3 consists of 18 residues. CDR3 protein: CASSQPSSGGATFGELFF. The CDR3 DNA reads as TGCGCCAGCAGCCAACCATCTAGCGGGGGGGCCACTTTCGGGGAGCTGTTTTTT.

With regard to this clonotype: A clone one base away is much larger, so this may be a read error. The chain has TRBV7-9 and TRBJ1-2; no definite D call. The germline V gene has CDR1 SEHNR and CDR2 FQNEAQ (reference sequence). The CDR3 is made up of 16 amino acids. Trimming cost V 5 bases and J 5 bases, with 21 bases left between them. CDR3 nucleotide sequence: TGTGCCAGCAGCACTATCTCGTGGTTCGAAGGTTATGGCTACACCTTC. This translates into CASSTISWFEGYGYTF.